This T cell receptor (beta chain) is drawn from a study of blood T cell repertoires in COVID-19. In the study overall: Sites in the United States, Italy and Spain provided acute and convalescent COVID-19 samples. Sources were T cells, B-cell-depleted T cells, or PBMCs; the material itself was cDNA or gDNA.

TCRdb keeps only in-frame clones here, not all; method: immunoSEQ multiplex PCR. The table has over 45,000 clones, roughly 85% seen once. The material sequenced was peripheral blood. The TCR sequence derives from a human donor in a cohort sampled during active COVID-19.

Here the CDR3 reads CASSLGLAGGGEQYF. The CDR3 region has the DNA TGTGCCAGCAGTTTAGGCCTAGCGGGAGGAGGGGAGCAGTACTTC. The chain joins TRBV27 to TRBJ2-7; 11 positions agree with TRBD2. The CDR3 consists of 15 residues. Germline CDR1 and CDR2: MNHEY and SMNVEV (reference sequence). V lost 2 bases, J lost 7 bases, and 7 bases stayed unmatched.